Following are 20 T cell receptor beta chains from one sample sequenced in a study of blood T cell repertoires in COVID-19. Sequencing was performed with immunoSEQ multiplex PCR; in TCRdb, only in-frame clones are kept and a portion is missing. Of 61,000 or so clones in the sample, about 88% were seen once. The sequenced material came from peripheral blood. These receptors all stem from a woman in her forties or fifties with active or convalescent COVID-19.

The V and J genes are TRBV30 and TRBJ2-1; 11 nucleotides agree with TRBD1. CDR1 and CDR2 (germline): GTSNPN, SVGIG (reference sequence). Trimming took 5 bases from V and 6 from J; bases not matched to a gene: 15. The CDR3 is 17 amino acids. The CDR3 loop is CAWRRTGGLLIINEQFF. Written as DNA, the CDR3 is TGTGCCTGGCGACGGACAGGGGGCCTTTTGATCATCAATGAGCAGTTCTTC.

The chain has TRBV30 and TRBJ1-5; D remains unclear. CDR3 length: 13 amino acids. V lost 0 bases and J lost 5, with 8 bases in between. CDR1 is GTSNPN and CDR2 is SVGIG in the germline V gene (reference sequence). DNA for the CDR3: TGTGCCTGGAGTGTAGGGAGTGATCAGCCCCAGCATTTT. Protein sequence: CAWSVGSDQPQHF.

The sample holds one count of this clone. The CDR3 bases are TGTGCCAGCAGTTATTCGGACAGGAGATACCAGCATTTT. Its protein product is CASSYSDRRYQHF. The genes are TRBV6-2 or TRBV6-3 and TRBJ1-5, with 7 bases matching TRBD1. The CDR3 extends over 13 amino acids. In germline, CDR1 is MNHEY, CDR2 SVGEGT. J was trimmed by 12 bases and V by 3 bases; bases with no gene match: 8.

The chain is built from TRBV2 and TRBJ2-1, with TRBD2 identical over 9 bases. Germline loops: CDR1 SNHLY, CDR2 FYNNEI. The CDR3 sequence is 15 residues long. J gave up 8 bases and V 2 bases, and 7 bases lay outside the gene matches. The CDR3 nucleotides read TGTGCCAGCAGTGAATTTCGCGGGAGGGTGGATGAGCAGTTCTTC. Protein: CASSEFRGRVDEQFF.

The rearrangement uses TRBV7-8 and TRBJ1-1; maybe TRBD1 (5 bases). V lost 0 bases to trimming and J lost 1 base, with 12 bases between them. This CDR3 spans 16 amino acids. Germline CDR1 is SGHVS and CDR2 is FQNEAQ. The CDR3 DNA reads TGTGCCAGCAGCTTAGCAGGGGCTTGGGGGAACACTGAAGCTTTCTTT. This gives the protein CASSLAGAWGNTEAFF.

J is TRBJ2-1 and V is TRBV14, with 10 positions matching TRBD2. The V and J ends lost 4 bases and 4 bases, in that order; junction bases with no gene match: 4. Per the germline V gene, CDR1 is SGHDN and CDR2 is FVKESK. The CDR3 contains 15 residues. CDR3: CASSPGTSVYNEQFF. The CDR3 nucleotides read TGTGCCAGCAGCCCCGGGACTAGCGTTTACAATGAGCAGTTCTTC.

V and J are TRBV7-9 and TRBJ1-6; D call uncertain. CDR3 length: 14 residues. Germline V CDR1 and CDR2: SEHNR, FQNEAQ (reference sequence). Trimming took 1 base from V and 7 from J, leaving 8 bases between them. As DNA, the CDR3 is TGTGCCAGCAGCTTAGAGGGAGGCAATTCACCCCTCCACTTT. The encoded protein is CASSLEGGNSPLHF. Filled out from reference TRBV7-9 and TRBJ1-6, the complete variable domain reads DTGVSQNPRHKITKRGQNVTFRCDPISEHNRLYWYRQTLGQGPEFLTYFQNEAQLEKSRLLSDRFSAERPKGSFSTLEIQRTEQGDSAMYLCASSLEGGNSPLHFGNGTRLTVT.

The CDR3 protein is CATIKDRPGNTIYF. The CDR3 DNA sequence: TGTGCCACAATAAAAGACAGGCCTGGAAACACCATATATTTT. This sequence joins TRBV10-3 and TRBJ1-3; D might be TRBD1 (6 bases). V was trimmed by 10 bases and J by 2 bases, leaving 15 bases between them. The CDR3 extends over 14 amino acids. From germline, CDR1 is ENHRY and CDR2 SYGVKD.

CDR3 sequence reads: CASSLRGIAGELFF. The DNA of the CDR3 is TGTGCCAGCAGTTTAAGAGGCATCGCCGGGGAGCTGTTTTTT. The chain has TRBV27 and TRBJ2-2; D is unclear. Trimming shortened V by 2 bases and J by 6 bases, and 10 bases separated the two germline ends. The CDR3 totals 14 residues. Germline V lookup: CDR1 MNHEY, CDR2 SMNVEV (reference sequence).

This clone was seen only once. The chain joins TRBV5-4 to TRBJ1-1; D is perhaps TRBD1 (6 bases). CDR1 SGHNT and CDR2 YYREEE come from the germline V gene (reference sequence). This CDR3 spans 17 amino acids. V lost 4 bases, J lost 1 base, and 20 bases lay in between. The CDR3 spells CASSPEGSRGRNTEAFF. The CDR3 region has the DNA TGTGCCAGCAGCCCAGAAGGGTCCAGGGGAAGGAACACTGAAGCTTTCTTT. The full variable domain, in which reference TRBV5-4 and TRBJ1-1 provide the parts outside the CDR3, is ETGVTQSPTHLIKTRGQQVTLRCSSQSGHNTVSWYQQALGQGPQFIFQYYREEENGRGNFPPRFSGLQFPNYSSELNVNALELDDSALYLCASSPEGSRGRNTEAFFGQGTRLTVV.

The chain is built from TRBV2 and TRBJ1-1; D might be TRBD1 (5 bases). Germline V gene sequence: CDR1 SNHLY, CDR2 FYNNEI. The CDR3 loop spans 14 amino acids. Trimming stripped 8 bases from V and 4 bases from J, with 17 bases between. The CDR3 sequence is CASRGSRRGTEAFF. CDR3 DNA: TGTGCCAGCCGGGGGTCGAGGCGGGGCACTGAAGCTTTCTTT.

DNA of the CDR3: TGTGCCAGCAGTGAATTGGAGGGGGCTATTTCACCCCTCCACTTT. Amino acid sequence: CASSELEGAISPLHF. J is TRBJ1-6 and V is TRBV2; TRBD1 matches 7 bases. After removal of 2 bases from V and 9 bases from J, the junction contained 7 bases not matched to a gene. There are 15 residues in the CDR3. Germline loops: CDR1 SNHLY, CDR2 FYNNEI.

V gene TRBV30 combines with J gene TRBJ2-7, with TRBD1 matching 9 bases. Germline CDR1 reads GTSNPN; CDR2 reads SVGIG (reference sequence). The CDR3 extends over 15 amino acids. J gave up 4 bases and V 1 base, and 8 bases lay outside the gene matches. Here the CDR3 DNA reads TGTGCCTGGAGTGCACCGGGACAGGGAGGTTACGAGCAGTACTTC. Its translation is CAWSAPGQGGYEQYF.

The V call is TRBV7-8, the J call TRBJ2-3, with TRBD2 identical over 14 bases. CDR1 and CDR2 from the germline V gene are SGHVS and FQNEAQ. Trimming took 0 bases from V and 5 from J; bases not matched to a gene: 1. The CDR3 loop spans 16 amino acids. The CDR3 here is CASSLAGTSGRDTQYF. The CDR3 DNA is TGTGCCAGCAGCTTAGCCGGGACTAGCGGGAGAGATACGCAGTATTTT.

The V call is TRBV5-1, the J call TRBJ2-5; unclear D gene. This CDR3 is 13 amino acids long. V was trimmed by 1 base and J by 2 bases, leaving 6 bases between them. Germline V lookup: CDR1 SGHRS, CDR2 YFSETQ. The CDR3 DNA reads TGCGCCAGCAGCTTGCATCAGCAAGAGACCCAGTACTTC. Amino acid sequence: CASSLHQQETQYF.

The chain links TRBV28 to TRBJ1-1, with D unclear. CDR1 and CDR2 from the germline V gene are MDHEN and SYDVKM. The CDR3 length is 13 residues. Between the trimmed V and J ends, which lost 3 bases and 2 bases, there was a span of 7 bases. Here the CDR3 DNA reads TGTGCCAGCAGTTTGTCACTTAACACTGAAGCTTTCTTT. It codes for CASSLSLNTEAFF. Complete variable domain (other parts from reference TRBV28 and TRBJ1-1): DVKVTQSSRYLVKRTGEKVFLECVQDMDHENMFWYRQDPGLGLRLIYFSYDVKMKEKGDIPEGYSVSREKKERFSLILESASTNQTSMYLCASSLSLNTEAFFGQGTRLTVV.

This CDR3 reads CASSVDLLGQGPYNEQFF. Written as DNA, the CDR3 is TGTGCCAGCAGCGTAGACTTGTTGGGACAGGGCCCCTACAATGAGCAGTTCTTC. The chain couples TRBV9 to TRBJ2-1, with 9 bases that match TRBD1. There are 18 residues in the CDR3. Germline values: CDR1 SGDLS, CDR2 YYNGEE. V was pared by 0 bases and J by 2 bases, with 9 bases of the junction left unmatched.

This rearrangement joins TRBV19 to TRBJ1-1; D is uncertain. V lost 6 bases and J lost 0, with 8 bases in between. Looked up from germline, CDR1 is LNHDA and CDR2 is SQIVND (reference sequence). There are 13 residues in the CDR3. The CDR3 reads CASSTQMNTEAFF. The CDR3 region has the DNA TGTGCCAGTAGCACCCAGATGAACACTGAAGCTTTCTTT.

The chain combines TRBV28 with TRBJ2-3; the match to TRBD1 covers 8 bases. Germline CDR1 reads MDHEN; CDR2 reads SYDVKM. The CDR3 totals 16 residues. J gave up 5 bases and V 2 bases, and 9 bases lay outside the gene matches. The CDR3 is CASSLDRGPLGDTQYF. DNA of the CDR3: TGTGCCAGCAGTTTAGACAGGGGCCCTTTGGGAGATACGCAGTATTTT. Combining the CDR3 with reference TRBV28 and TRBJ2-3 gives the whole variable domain DVKVTQSSRYLVKRTGEKVFLECVQDMDHENMFWYRQDPGLGLRLIYFSYDVKMKEKGDIPEGYSVSREKKERFSLILESASTNQTSMYLCASSLDRGPLGDTQYFGPGTRLTVL.

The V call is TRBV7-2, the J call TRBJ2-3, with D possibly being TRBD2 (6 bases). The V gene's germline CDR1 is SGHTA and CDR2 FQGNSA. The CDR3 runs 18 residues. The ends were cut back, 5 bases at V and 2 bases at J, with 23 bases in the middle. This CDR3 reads CASSHSVWSSGPTDTQYF. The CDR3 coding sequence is TGTGCCAGCAGCCACTCAGTGTGGTCCAGCGGGCCCACAGATACGCAGTATTTT.